This TCR beta chain originates from a study of blood T cell repertoires in COVID-19. The protocol was immunoSEQ multiplex PCR, while the TCRdb copy is restricted to in-frame clones and leaves out a portion. The data hold more than 200,000 clones, with around four fifths observed a single time. V lost 1 base and J 7 bases, leaving 10 bases between the germline ends. This CDR3 has 13 amino acids. Germline CDR1 reads GTSNPN; CDR2 reads SVGIG (reference sequence). This clone was observed a handful of times. The sample was peripheral blood. The chain joins TRBV30 to TRBJ1-4; no firm D call. This clonotype originated in a woman over 75 with COVID-19, enrolled during active disease. CDR3 nucleotides: TGTGCCTGGAGTGCGGGAGGAGGTGAAAAACTGTTTTTT. Encoded protein: CAWSAGGGEKLFF.